The clone carrying this T cell receptor (beta chain) was seen just once. In the original analysis: Amplified reference gene primers provided the basis for estimating nucleated cell counts. Here immunoSEQ multiplex PCR was the method, and the copy in TCRdb shows in-frame clones only, minus some. Clone size and V and J calls were adopted from that table, with D and trimming inferred from the DNA. The sample carries 130,000 to 150,000 clones, approximately 90% recorded once. The V end was cut by 3 bases, the J end by 6 bases, with 11 bases between. The CDR3 consists of 13 residues. Germline values: CDR1 LGHDT, CDR2 YNNKEL (reference sequence). This record comes from a study of blood T cell repertoires in COVID-19. Study in general: The United States, Italy and Spain provided the acute and convalescent COVID-19 samples. From T cells, B-cell-depleted T cells, or PBMCs came the material, which was cDNA or gDNA.

The sequence was collected from a human donor in a cohort sampled during active COVID-19. Source material: peripheral blood. The chain combines TRBV3-1 (or the pseudogene TRBV3-2) with TRBJ1-1; D is undetermined. CDR3: CASSHLRESEAFF. The CDR3 DNA is TGTGCCAGCAGCCATCTAAGGGAGTCTGAAGCTTTCTTT.